This TCR beta chain was found in a study of T cells in localized non-small cell lung cancer. Findings and caveats of the study: A median of 57 of the top 100 tumor clones appeared in adjacent lung, which was paired and uninvolved. Adjacent uninvolved lung had the highest clonality, suggesting focused antigen responses.

Using immunoSEQ multiplex PCR, the repertoire was profiled, and TCRdb retains in-frame clones only, with some absent. The data show 100,000 to 150,000 clones, 80% to 90% seen once. The CDR3 totals 14 residues. V shed 4 bases and J shed 2 bases, with 12 bases lying between them. CDR1 and CDR2 from the germline V gene are SGHRS and YFSETQ. As regards this clone: The antigen is undetermined.

V gene TRBV5-1 combines with J gene TRBJ2-5; D is uncertain. The sample was peripheral blood, taken before any cancer treatment. The receptor's source is a female donor of 60 years or more with stage I lung adenocarcinoma. For the CDR3, the DNA is TGCGCCAGCAGCCCATCGACCAGACAAGAGACCCAGTACTTC. Residues: CASSPSTRQETQYF.